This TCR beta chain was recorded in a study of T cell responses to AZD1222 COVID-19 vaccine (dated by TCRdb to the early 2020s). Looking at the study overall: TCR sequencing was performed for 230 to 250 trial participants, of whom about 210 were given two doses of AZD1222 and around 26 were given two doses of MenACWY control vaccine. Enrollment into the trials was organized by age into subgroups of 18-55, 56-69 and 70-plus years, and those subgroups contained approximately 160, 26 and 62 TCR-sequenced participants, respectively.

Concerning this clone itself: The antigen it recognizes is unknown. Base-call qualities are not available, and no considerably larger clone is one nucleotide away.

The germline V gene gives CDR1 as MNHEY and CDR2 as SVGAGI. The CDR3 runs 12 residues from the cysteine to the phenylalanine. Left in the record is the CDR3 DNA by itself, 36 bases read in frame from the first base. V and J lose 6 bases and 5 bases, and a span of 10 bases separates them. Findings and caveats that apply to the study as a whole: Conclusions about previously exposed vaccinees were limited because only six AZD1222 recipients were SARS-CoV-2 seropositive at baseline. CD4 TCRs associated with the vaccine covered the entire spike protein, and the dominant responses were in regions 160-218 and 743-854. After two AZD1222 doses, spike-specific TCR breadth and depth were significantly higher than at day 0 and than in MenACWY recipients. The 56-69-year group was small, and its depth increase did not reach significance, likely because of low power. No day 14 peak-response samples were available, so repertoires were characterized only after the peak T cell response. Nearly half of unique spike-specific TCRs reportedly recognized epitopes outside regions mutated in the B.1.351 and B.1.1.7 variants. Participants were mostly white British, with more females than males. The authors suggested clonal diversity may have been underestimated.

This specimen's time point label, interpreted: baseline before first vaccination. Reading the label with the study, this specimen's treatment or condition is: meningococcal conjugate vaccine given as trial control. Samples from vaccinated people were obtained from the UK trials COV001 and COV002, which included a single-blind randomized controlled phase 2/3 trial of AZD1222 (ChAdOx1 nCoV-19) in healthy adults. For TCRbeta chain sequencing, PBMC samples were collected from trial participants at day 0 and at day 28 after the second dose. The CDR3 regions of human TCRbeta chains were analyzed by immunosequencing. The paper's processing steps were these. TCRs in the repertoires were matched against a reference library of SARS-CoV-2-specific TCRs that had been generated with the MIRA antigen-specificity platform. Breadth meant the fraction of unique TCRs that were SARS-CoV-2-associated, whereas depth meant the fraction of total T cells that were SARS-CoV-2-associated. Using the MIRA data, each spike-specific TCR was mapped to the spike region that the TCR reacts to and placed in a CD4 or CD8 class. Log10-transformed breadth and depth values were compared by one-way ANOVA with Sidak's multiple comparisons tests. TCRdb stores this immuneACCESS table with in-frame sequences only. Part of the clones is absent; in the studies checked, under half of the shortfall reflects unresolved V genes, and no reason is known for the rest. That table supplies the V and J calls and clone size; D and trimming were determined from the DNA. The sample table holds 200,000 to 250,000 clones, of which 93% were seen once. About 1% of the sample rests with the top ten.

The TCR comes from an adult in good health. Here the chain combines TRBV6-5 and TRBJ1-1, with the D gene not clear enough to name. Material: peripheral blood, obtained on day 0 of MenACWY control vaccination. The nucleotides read TGTGCCAGCAGAACCCCGGGAACTGAAGCTTTCTTT. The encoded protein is CASRTPGTEAFF.